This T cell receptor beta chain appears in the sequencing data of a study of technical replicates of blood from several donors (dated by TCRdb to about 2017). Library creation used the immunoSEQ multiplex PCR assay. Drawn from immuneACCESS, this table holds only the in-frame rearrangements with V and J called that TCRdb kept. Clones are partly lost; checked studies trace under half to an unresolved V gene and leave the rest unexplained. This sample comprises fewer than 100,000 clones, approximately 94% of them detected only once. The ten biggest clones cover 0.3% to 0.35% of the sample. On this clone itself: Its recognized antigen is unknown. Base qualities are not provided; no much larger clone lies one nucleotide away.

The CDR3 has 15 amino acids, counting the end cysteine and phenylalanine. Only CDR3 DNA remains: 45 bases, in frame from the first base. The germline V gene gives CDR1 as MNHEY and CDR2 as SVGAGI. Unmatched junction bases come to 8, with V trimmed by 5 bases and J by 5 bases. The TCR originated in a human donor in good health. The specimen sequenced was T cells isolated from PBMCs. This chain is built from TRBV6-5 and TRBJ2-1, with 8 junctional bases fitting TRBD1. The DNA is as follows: TGTGCCAGCAGTAACGACAGGGGTCAAGACAATGAGCAGTTCTTC. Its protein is CASSNDRGQDNEQFF.